This T cell receptor beta chain was captured by sequencing in a study of shared clonotypes between healthy human individuals. A remark on this clone: Antigen specificity is unknown.

Study-level points and caveats: Rarefaction indicated that sorted-subset sequencing remained incomplete although depth was large. A handful of donors held approximately 4.6% of naive CD4 clonotypes in common.

Healthy HIV-negative adults without recent acute infections or vaccinations served as donors. Several immunoSEQ plates received, in even portions, the genomic DNA of each subset. This table comes from immunoSEQ multiplex PCR, and its TCRdb copy is limited to in-frame clones, with some not included. The sample records just over 2,000,000 clones, 85% to 95% being singletons. The CDR3 is 16 amino acids. V dropped 0 bases and J dropped 10; count of bases not matched to a gene: 12. CDR1 and CDR2 from the germline V gene are SGHRS and YFSETQ. Material for sequencing was naive CD4+ T cells sorted from blood. Regarding subset: CD45RA+ positively selected. The sequence was obtained from a man between 18 and 29 years old in good health. V and J are TRBV5-1 and TRBJ2-1; 8 bases agree with TRBD2. Here the CDR3 reads CASSLDGPGGPREQFF. As DNA, the CDR3 is TGCGCCAGCAGCTTGGACGGCCCGGGGGGGCCCAGGGAGCAGTTCTTC.